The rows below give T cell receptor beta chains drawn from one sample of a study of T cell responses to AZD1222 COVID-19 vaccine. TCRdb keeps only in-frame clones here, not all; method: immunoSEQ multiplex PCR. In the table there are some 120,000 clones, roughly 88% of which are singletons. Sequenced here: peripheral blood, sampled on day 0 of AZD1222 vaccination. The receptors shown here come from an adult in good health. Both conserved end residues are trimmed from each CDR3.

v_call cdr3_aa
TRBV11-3 ASSFGSNYEQY
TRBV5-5 ASSLAFYTAKSEKLF
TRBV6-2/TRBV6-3 ASSDTGATNEKLF
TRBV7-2 ASSLAGAESQY
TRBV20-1 SASDIEGSTDTQY
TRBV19 ASTFLAGASGELF
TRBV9 ASSVQAGASLTGELF
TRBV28 ASYGESSYNSPLH
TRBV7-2 ASSLRTATSGNTIY
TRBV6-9 ASRPRREQY
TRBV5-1 ASSLITGVDNYGYT
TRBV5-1 ASSARTGTVGSYNEQF
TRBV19 ASSGGQSLSYEQY
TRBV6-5 ASSYAGGPVNEQL
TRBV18 ASSAGGNTEAF
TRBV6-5 ASSSGDYQETQY
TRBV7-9 ASSPDGGVTGELF
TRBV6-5 ASSPADRFPRPLH
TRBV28 ASRGTAYYSNQPQH
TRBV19 ASSITPGTGAGTEAF
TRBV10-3 ATGQGATNTEAF
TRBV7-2 ASSYQAVTEAF
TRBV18 ASSPQETQPQH